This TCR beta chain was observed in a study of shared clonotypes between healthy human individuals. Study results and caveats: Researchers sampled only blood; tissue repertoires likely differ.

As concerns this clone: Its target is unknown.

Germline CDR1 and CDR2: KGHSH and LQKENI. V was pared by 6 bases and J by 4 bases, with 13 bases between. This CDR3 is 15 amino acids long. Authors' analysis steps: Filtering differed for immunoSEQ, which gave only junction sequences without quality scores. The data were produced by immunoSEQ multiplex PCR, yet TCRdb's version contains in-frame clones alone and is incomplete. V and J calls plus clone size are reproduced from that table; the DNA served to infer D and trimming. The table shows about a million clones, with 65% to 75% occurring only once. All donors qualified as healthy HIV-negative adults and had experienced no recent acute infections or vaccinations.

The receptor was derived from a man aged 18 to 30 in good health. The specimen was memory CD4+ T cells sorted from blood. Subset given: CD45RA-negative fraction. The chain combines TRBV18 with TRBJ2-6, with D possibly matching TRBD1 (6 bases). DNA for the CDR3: TGTGCCAGCTCCCAACAGGGTTCCGGGGCCAACGTCCTGACTTTC. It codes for CASSQQGSGANVLTF.